The entry below describes one TCR beta chain. CDR3 size: 13 residues. The ends were cut back, 6 bases at V and 5 bases at J, with 11 bases in the middle. The data are from a study of brain T cells in children with intractable seizures. Using immunoSEQ multiplex PCR, the repertoire was profiled, and TCRdb retains in-frame clones only, with some absent. The sample yields about 22,000 clones, approximately 94% seen once. Material: peripheral blood, obtained at surgery. The V gene is TRBV12-3 or TRBV12-4, the J gene TRBJ2-1; D is perhaps TRBD1 (5 bases). This TCR came from a boy aged 5-17 years with focal cortical dysplasia and intractable seizures. CDR3 nucleotide sequence: TGTGCCAGCAGGGAACAGGTAGACAATGAGCAGTTCTTC. Protein product: CASREQVDNEQFF.